Listed here are 13 T cell receptor beta chains from one sample, sequenced in a study of blood T cell repertoires in COVID-19 (dated by TCRdb to about 2020). Receptor amplification or capture employed the immunoSEQ multiplex PCR assay. Sourced from immuneACCESS, this table was stored by TCRdb with only in-frame sequences that have V and J called. A share of the clones is absent; for the studies checked, an unresolved V gene accounts for under half, and the remainder has no known explanation. Recorded for this sample are around 270,000 clones; roughly 90% of them occurred a single time. Of the sample, about 4.1% falls within the top ten clones. The sequencing sample was made of peripheral blood. The receptors come from a man aged 60 to 75 who had recovered from COVID-19.

This chain uses TRBV4-1 with TRBJ2-3; D not resolved. V lost 2 bases and J 4 bases, leaving 16 bases between the germline ends. CDR1 MGHRA and CDR2 YSYEKL come from the germline V gene. There are 16 residues in the CDR3. CDR3 coding DNA: TGCGCCAGCAGCCAATATGATGACTTTGGCGCAGATACGCAGTATTTT. This codes for CASSQYDDFGADTQYF.

V gene TRBV5-4 combines with J gene TRBJ1-4; D might be TRBD1 (5 bases). Trimming pared 4 bases from V and 4 bases from J, leaving 11 bases between. CDR1 is SGHNT and CDR2 is YYREEE in the germline V gene (reference sequence). The CDR3 totals 14 residues. The CDR3 coding sequence is TGTGCCAGCAGCCTTGACAGCTATAATGAAAAACTGTTTTTT. This codes for CASSLDSYNEKLFF.

This CDR3 reads CASSLAENEQFF. CDR3 coding DNA: TGTGCCAGCAGTCTAGCGGAGAATGAGCAGTTCTTC. This chain connects TRBV5-4 to TRBJ2-1; 7 nucleotides line up with TRBD2. CDR3 length: 12 residues. CDR1 is SGHNT, CDR2 YYREEE, per germline (reference sequence). V lost 5 bases to trimming and J lost 7 bases; unmatched junction nucleotides: 3.

Here the CDR3 reads CASSLVRRGRGGTDTQYF. DNA for the CDR3: TGTGCCAGCAGCTTAGTACGCCGGGGGCGGGGGGGCACAGATACGCAGTATTTT. The gene calls are TRBV7-2 and TRBJ2-3; TRBD2 matches at 8 bases. Germline V gene data show CDR1 as SGHTA and CDR2 as FQGNSA. V shed 1 base, J shed 1 base, and the junction held 10 bases outside the gene matches. The CDR3 extends over 18 amino acids. Filled out from reference TRBV7-2 and TRBJ2-3, the complete variable domain reads GAGVSQSPSNKVTEKGKDVELRCDPISGHTALYWYRQSLGQGLEFLIYFQGNSAPDKSGLPSDRFSAERTGGSVSTLTIQRTQQEDSAVYLCASSLVRRGRGGTDTQYFGPGTRLTVL.

The J gene is TRBJ1-4, the V gene TRBV30, with 10 bases fitting TRBD1. V lost 0 bases to trimming and J lost 7 bases; unmatched junction nucleotides: 2. Germline lookup yields CDR1 GTSNPN and CDR2 SVGIG (reference sequence). This CDR3 spans 14 amino acids. The CDR3 reads CAWSVRTGGEKLFF. CDR3 DNA sequence: TGTGCCTGGAGTGTACGGACAGGGGGTGAAAAACTGTTTTTT. The full variable domain, with the rest looked up from reference TRBV30 and TRBJ1-4, is SQTIHQWPATLVQPVGSPLSLECTVEGTSNPNLYWYRQAAGRGLQLLFYSVGIGQISSEVPQNLSASRPQDRQFILSSKKLLLSDSGFYLCAWSVRTGGEKLFFGSGTQLSVL.

CDR3 residues: CASSEGGGTGNTIYF. The CDR3 DNA reads as TGTGCCAGCAGTGAGGGAGGGGGTACTGGAAACACCATATATTTT. J is TRBJ1-3 and V is TRBV9, with D tentatively TRBD1 (6 bases). Between the trimmed V and J ends, which lost 5 bases and 2 bases, there was a span of 14 bases. This CDR3 contains 15 residues. Germline CDR1 is SGDLS and CDR2 is YYNGEE.

Concerning this clone itself: Germline is not matched at one junction end, which may reflect a read error. The chain is built from TRBV4-1 and TRBJ2-7; 10 nucleotides agree with TRBD1. CDR1 MGHRA and CDR2 YSYEKL come from the germline V gene. The CDR3 contains 16 residues. Written as DNA, the CDR3 is TGCGCCAGCAGCCAAGGTCCGGGACAGGGGTCCTACGAGCGGTACTTC. Translation gives CASSQGPGQGSYERYF.

The V gene is TRBV9, the J gene TRBJ2-1, with a tentative D call TRBD2 (6 bases). The V end lost 4 bases, the J end lost 6 bases, and 17 bases lay between the germline ends. This CDR3 comprises 15 residues. CDR1 and CDR2 (germline): SGDLS, YYNGEE. CDR3 region: CASSSRESSGNEQFF. The CDR3 nucleotides read TGTGCCAGCAGCTCCCGAGAGAGTAGCGGCAATGAGCAGTTCTTC.

The chain has TRBV7-8 and TRBJ2-3; D may be TRBD1 (6 bases). The V gene's germline CDR1 is SGHVS and CDR2 FQNEAQ. V was pared by 4 bases and J by 1 base, with 15 bases between. The CDR3 contains 16 residues. CDR3 amino acids: CASSSSPRGGTDTQYF. The CDR3 DNA is TGTGCCAGCAGCTCTAGCCCCAGGGGAGGCACAGATACGCAGTATTTT.

V usage is TRBV9 and J usage is TRBJ1-4, with 7 nucleotides matching TRBD1. The germline gives CDR1 SGDLS, CDR2 YYNGEE. There are 14 residues in the CDR3. Trimming removed 4 bases from V and 6 bases from J; junction bases left unmatched: 6. The CDR3 coding sequence is TGTGCCAGCAGCTCAGGGACAGTTGATGAAAAACTGTTTTTT. As protein: CASSSGTVDEKLFF.

The chain employs TRBV19 and TRBJ2-3; no clear D gene. The V end was cut by 9 bases, the J end by 3 bases, with 16 bases between. Germline V gene lookup returns CDR1 LNHDA and CDR2 SQIVND (reference sequence). The CDR3 sequence is 14 residues long. The CDR3 loop reads CASRRQAETDTQYF. The CDR3 DNA sequence: TGTGCCAGCCGAAGGCAGGCCGAGACAGATACGCAGTATTTT.

Remarks on this clone: The sample carries other DNA sequences with the same CDR3. The chain joins TRBV7-2 to TRBJ1-2; D is perhaps TRBD1 (6 bases). Germline CDR1 is SGHTA and CDR2 is FQGNSA. V lost 4 bases and J 2 bases, leaving 8 bases between the germline ends. CDR3 length: 13 amino acids. The CDR3 DNA sequence: TGTGCCAGCAGCTCAACAGGGAACTATGGCTACACCTTC. Its translation is CASSSTGNYGYTF.

V and J are TRBV24-1 and TRBJ1-4, with 8 bases matching TRBD1. Germline CDR1 is KGHDR and CDR2 is SFDVKD. CDR3 length equals 16 residues. With 2 bases clipped from V and 8 bases from J, the junction kept 9 bases outside the gene matches. CDR3 in DNA: TGTGCCACCAGTGATTCCCGACAGGGGAGGTTGGAAAAACTGTTTTTT. Protein sequence: CATSDSRQGRLEKLFF.